This T cell receptor beta chain was sequenced for a study of blood T cell repertoires in COVID-19. V trimming: 0 bases; J trimming: 7 bases; junction bases outside the gene matches: 0. This CDR3 has 14 residues. Germline V gene lookup returns CDR1 SGDLS and CDR2 YYNGEE. Participants, 18 to 89 years old, spanned fewer than 25 US areas. In assigning cohorts, the study relied on participant-reported clinical history. Only in-frame clones appear in the TCRdb table, and some are missing; sequencing was by immunoSEQ multiplex PCR. The sample shows about 300,000 clones, 90% of them seen only once. Notes on this clone: Other nucleotide sequences from this sample produce the same CDR3.

This TCR was sampled from a woman between 18 and 29 years old with acute COVID-19. The sequencing sample was made of PBMCs or T cells enriched from blood (not recorded which). The rearrangement uses TRBV9 and TRBJ1-6; 8 bases match TRBD1. CDR3 coding DNA: TGTGCCAGCAGCGTAGACAGGGGGAATTCACCCCTCCACTTT. Translating it yields CASSVDRGNSPLHF.